Listed here are 22 T cell receptor beta chains from one sample, sequenced in a study of blood T cells in healthy people across ages. A second roughly 6 to 12 cycle PCR used barcoded and J-beta primers. TCRdb re-analysed the 5' RACE reads in MiXCR, keeping a single row per CDR3 protein. The sample holds 1.5 million to 2 million distinct CDR3 sequences, 30% to 40% seen once. The sequencing sample was made of blood. The receptors here all came from a woman aged 30 to 39 in good health.

This clonotype was detected only a few times. The chain uses TRBV6-6 and TRBJ2-2, with 7 bases lining up with TRBD1. Trimming took 5 bases from V and 3 from J; bases not matched to a gene: 6. Germline V gene sequence: CDR1 MNHNY, CDR2 SVGAGI (reference sequence). The CDR3 is 15 amino acids. The CDR3 loop is CASSEAGGDTGELFF. CDR3 bases: TGTGCCAGCAGTGAGGCAGGGGGTGACACCGGGGAGCTGTTTTTT.

The J gene is TRBJ1-2, the V gene TRBV7-2; D is possibly TRBD1 (6 bases). V was pared by 1 base and J by 7 bases, with 10 bases between. From germline, CDR1 is SGHTA and CDR2 FQGNSA. CDR3 size: 13 residues. The CDR3 loop is CASSLEQGFGYTF. The CDR3 nucleotides read TGTGCCAGCAGCTTAGAACAGGGCTTTGGCTACACCTTC.

This clonotype has a count of ten or more. The chain combines TRBV29-1 with TRBJ1-2, with D unclear. V lost 3 bases to trimming and J lost 5 bases, with 10 bases between them. Germline CDR1 is SQVTM and CDR2 is ANQGSEA. This CDR3 is built from 12 residues. The CDR3 spells CSVDPYHYGYTF. CDR3 bases: TGCAGCGTTGACCCTTATCATTATGGCTACACCTTC. Full variable domain (remainder filled in from reference TRBV29-1 and TRBJ1-2): SAVISQKPSRDICQRGTSLTIQCQVDSQVTMMFWYRQQPGQSLTLIATANQGSEATYESGFVIDKFPISRPNLTFSTLTVSNMSPEDSSIYLCSVDPYHYGYTFGSGTRLTVV.

The gene calls are TRBV29-1 and TRBJ1-3; D remains ambiguous. The CDR3 loop spans 13 amino acids. Trimming cost V 6 bases and J 4 bases, with 13 bases left between them. CDR1 and CDR2 from the germline V gene are SQVTM and ANQGSEA. CDR3 sequence: CSVKGRFGNTIYF. The CDR3 nucleotides read TGCAGCGTCAAAGGTAGATTCGGAAACACCATATATTTT.

This clonotype came up a few times. This chain links TRBV7-6 with TRBJ2-5, with a weak D call TRBD2 (5 bases). The CDR3 is made up of 13 amino acids. With 1 base removed from V and 7 bases from J, the gap between germline ends came to 10 bases. Germline assignment: CDR1 SGHVS and CDR2 FNYEAQ. CDR3 amino acids: CASSLGGSGTQYF. DNA for the CDR3: TGTGCCAGCAGCTTAGGCGGGTCCGGGACCCAGTACTTC.

The genes are TRBV20-1 and TRBJ2-1, with 11 bases aligning to TRBD2. Looked up from germline, CDR1 is DFQATT and CDR2 is SNEGSKA (reference sequence). The trim removed 3 bases at V and 7 bases at J, leaving 11 bases unmatched. The CDR3 has 16 residues. The CDR3 here is CSARTGTSGRVNEQFF. CDR3 DNA sequence: TGCAGTGCTAGGACCGGGACTAGCGGCCGAGTAAATGAGCAGTTCTTC.

The chain uses TRBV5-6 and TRBJ1-1; D is unresolved. CDR3 length equals 14 residues. With 3 bases removed from V and 1 base from J, the gap between germline ends came to 10 bases. Germline CDR1 is SGHDT and CDR2 is YYEEEE. DNA for the CDR3: TGTGCCAGCAGCTGGTTCGGAGAGAACACTGAAGCTTTCTTT. Encoded protein: CASSWFGENTEAFF.

The chain employs TRBV15 and TRBJ1-5, with a possible D match to TRBD1 (5 bases). V lost 5 bases, J lost 3 bases, and 8 bases lay in between. This CDR3 region has 13 residues. Germline V gene lookup returns CDR1 LNHNV and CDR2 YYDKDF (reference sequence). Written as DNA, the CDR3 is TGTGCCACCAGCGGGGGGAACAATCAGCCCCAGCATTTT. Translation gives CATSGGNNQPQHF. Full variable domain (missing parts from reference TRBV15 and TRBJ1-5): DAMVIQNPRYQVTQFGKPVTLSCSQTLNHNVMYWYQQKSSQAPKLLFHYYDKDFNNEADTPDNFQSRRPNTSFCFLDIRSPGLGDTAMYLCATSGGNNQPQHFGDGTRLSIL.

J is TRBJ2-5 and V is TRBV28; the D gene is possibly TRBD2 (6 bases). The CDR3 sequence is 15 residues long. The germline gives CDR1 MDHEN, CDR2 SYDVKM. Deletions cut 5 bases from V and 5 bases from J, with 18 bases between. The CDR3 nucleotides are TGTGCCAGCAGTCCCCGGGGGTGGGGCAAGGAGACCCAGTACTTC. It is translated as CASSPRGWGKETQYF.

This clonotype was counted between two and nine times. The chain employs TRBV20-1 and TRBJ2-1, with 8 bases fitting TRBD2. CDR1 is DFQATT, CDR2 SNEGSKA, per germline (reference sequence). CDR3 size: 16 residues. J gave up 3 bases and V 0 bases, and 7 bases lay outside the gene matches. The CDR3 region is CSARDMGAGGYNEQFF. The CDR3 DNA reads as TGCAGTGCTAGAGATATGGGCGCGGGGGGCTACAATGAGCAGTTCTTC.

The sample holds one count of this clonotype. The CDR3 reads CAISESGTRDSEQYF. The CDR3 nucleotides are TGTGCCATCAGTGAGTCCGGGACTAGAGATTCCGAGCAGTACTTC. The chain employs TRBV10-3 and TRBJ2-4; 8 bases map to TRBD2. The DNA end is more similar to TRBJ2-7, so the J call may be wrong. There are 15 residues in the CDR3. Germline V gene lookup returns CDR1 ENHRY and CDR2 SYGVKD.

Of note for this clonotype: The junction departs from germline at one end; a sequencing error may be responsible. The CDR3 reads CASTRSGRLSDAQYF. CDR3 in DNA: TGTGCCAGCACCAGAAGCGGGAGGCTATCAGATGCGCAGTATTTT. The V call is TRBV12-3 or TRBV12-4, the J call TRBJ2-3; TRBD2 agrees at 9 bases. This CDR3 has 15 amino acids.

This clonotype was counted between two and nine times. The rearrangement uses TRBV7-9 and TRBJ1-6; 7 nucleotides agree with TRBD1. The V gene's germline CDR1 is SEHNR and CDR2 FQNEAQ (reference sequence). J lost 9 bases, V lost 2 bases, and 10 bases had no gene match. The CDR3 is made up of 16 amino acids. The CDR3 DNA follows: TGTGCCAGCAGCTTATCTGTAGGGGACAGCGCTTCACCCCTCCACTTT. Translating gives CASSLSVGDSASPLHF.

The chain links TRBV5-1 to TRBJ2-5; D perhaps matches TRBD1 (6 bases). V was clipped by 1 base and J by 5 bases, with 18 bases between them. From germline, CDR1 is SGHRS and CDR2 YFSETQ. The CDR3 loop spans 16 amino acids. DNA for the CDR3: TGCGCCAGCAGCTTGACGCGACAGCTCCAGGGGGAGACCCAGTACTTC. This codes for CASSLTRQLQGETQYF.

A note on this clonotype: The junction does not match germline at one end; this may be a read error. V usage is TRBV20-1 and J usage is TRBJ1-5, with D tentatively TRBD1 (5 bases). This CDR3 comprises 12 residues. CDR1 is DFQATT, CDR2 SNEGSKA, per germline (reference sequence). CDR3 residues: CSAGQGYQPRHF. The CDR3 DNA follows: TGCAGTGCAGGGCAGGGATATCAGCCCCGGCATTTT.

This clonotype was recorded a few times. The chain uses TRBV4-1 and TRBJ1-1, with D maybe TRBD1 (5 bases). Per the germline V gene, CDR1 is MGHRA and CDR2 is YSYEKL. V was pared by 1 base and J by 11 bases, with 17 bases between. This CDR3 is built from 14 residues. CDR3 bases: TGCGCCAGCAGCCAAGTGATAGGGGTAGGGGAGGCTTTCTTT. Translating it yields CASSQVIGVGEAFF.

This clonotype occurred a few times. The chain uses TRBV3-1 and TRBJ2-1; 10 bases are a match to TRBD2. Unmatched junction bases numbered 11, after V lost 3 bases and J lost 6 bases. The germline V gene has CDR1 LGHDT and CDR2 YNNKEL (reference sequence). The CDR3 extends over 17 amino acids. CDR3 nucleotide sequence: TGTGCCAGCAGCCACACACGTCTAGCGGGAGTAGGCAATGAGCAGTTCTTC. Protein sequence: CASSHTRLAGVGNEQFF.

A note on this clonotype: A much larger clone sits a single nucleotide away, making a read error possible. The V and J genes are TRBV7-9 and TRBJ2-4; 8 nucleotides line up with TRBD1. The CDR3 runs 17 residues. Germline CDR1 SEHNR, CDR2 FQNEAQ (reference sequence). Trimming at V came to 7 bases and at J to 0 bases, leaving 11 bases not matched to a gene. CDR3 DNA sequence: TGTGCCAGCATCTTCTCTCGAACAGGGGGAGCCAAAAACATTCAGTACTTC. Its protein is CASIFSRTGGAKNIQYF.

This clonotype has a handful of counts. The chain is built from TRBV25-1 and TRBJ2-5; unclear D gene. Germline V CDR1 and CDR2: MGHDK, SYGVNS. CDR3 length equals 11 residues. V shed 11 bases and J shed 5 bases, with 12 bases lying between them. CDR3 nucleotides: TGTGCCGCAGAGGTTGAGGAGACCCAGTACTTC. This codes for CAAEVEETQYF.

The rearrangement uses TRBV27 and TRBJ1-2; weak D call: TRBD1 (6 bases). Trimming removed 5 bases from V and 8 bases from J, with 24 bases in between. Germline CDR1 MNHEY, CDR2 SMNVEV (reference sequence). The CDR3 loop spans 16 amino acids. CDR3 nucleotides: TGTGCCAGCAGTACCTACAGGGAAATCGGGGTGTGGGGCTACACCTTC. Translating gives CASSTYREIGVWGYTF.

A few counts support this clonotype. The chain recombines TRBV28 with TRBJ2-1, with a tentative D call TRBD2 (6 bases). This CDR3 has 15 residues. Germline CDR1 and CDR2: MDHEN and SYDVKM. V lost 3 bases and J lost 8, with 17 bases in between. This CDR3 is CASSFPLLARDEQFF. The CDR3, as DNA: TGTGCCAGCAGTTTTCCACTCCTAGCGAGAGATGAGCAGTTCTTC.

This chain uses TRBV18 with TRBJ1-1; D remains unclear. The CDR3 totals 12 residues. The V end was cut by 4 bases, the J end by 6 bases, with 9 bases between. Germline V gene data show CDR1 as KGHSH and CDR2 as LQKENI. DNA of the CDR3: TGTGCCAGCTCACTACAGCTCGCTGAAGCTTTCTTT. This gives the protein CASSLQLAEAFF.